This T cell receptor (beta chain) was captured in a study of blood T cell repertoires in COVID-19. The V end was cut by 5 bases, the J end by 5 bases, with 14 bases between. The CDR3 consists of 14 residues. The germline V gene has CDR1 KGHDR and CDR2 SFDVKD. Profiling relied on immunoSEQ multiplex PCR, and the TCRdb table lists in-frame clones only, not all of them. There are about 200,000 clones in the sample; around 83% occur only once, and roughly 4.5% lies in the top ten. Material: peripheral blood. V usage is TRBV24-1 and J usage is TRBJ2-5, with D possibly being TRBD1 (6 bases). The origin of this receptor is an elderly woman with acute or convalescent COVID-19. The CDR3 sequence: CATSARAGAETQYF. CDR3 in DNA: TGTGCCACCAGTGCTCGGGCAGGGGCGGAGACCCAGTACTTC.